This T cell receptor (beta chain) was captured in a study of metastatic and nonmetastatic thyroid tumors. Patients were all untreated before their thyroid surgery. As handled by the study authors: The authors used CDR3 differences across clinicopathological groups to build a distant-metastasis classifier for papillary thyroid cancer. TCRdb called clones again from the PCR reads with MiXCR. TCRdb, rather than the study authors, made the V and J calls. The sample holds about 34,000 clones, less than 40% seen once. Germline lookup yields CDR1 SGHDT and CDR2 YYEEEE. V was pared by 2 bases and J by 7 bases, with 5 bases of the junction left unmatched. The CDR3 spans 16 residues.

The J gene is TRBJ2-2, the V gene TRBV5-6, with 13 bases fitting TRBD2. Input material: tumor tissue. This sequence originates from a female donor with papillary thyroid cancer or a benign thyroid nodule (not recorded which). Some clones in this sample may be carry-over from other donors' samples. CDR3 residues: CASSFRTSGSIGELFF. CDR3 coding DNA: TGTGCCAGCAGCTTCCGGACTAGCGGGAGTATCGGGGAGCTGTTTTTT.